This paragraph covers one TCR beta chain sequence. What it recognizes is unknown. PCR involved 60 Vbeta and 13 Jbeta primers. The repertoire was sequenced with immunoSEQ multiplex PCR; TCRdb's copy has only in-frame clones and lacks some. The sample comprises about 160,000 clones, more than 65% of which are singletons, and 1.5% to 2% rests with the top ten. This entry is derived from a study of cytomegalovirus exposure and HLA in healthy donors. The overall study: Earlier, 100 million to 120 million unique TCR beta sequences were recovered from some 200 million T cells by an analysis. Study-wide results and limits: It was shown in a later analysis that HLA-associated TCR beta chains were more clonally expanded than other, equally common chains.

The CDR3 length is 18 residues. CDR1 and CDR2 from the germline V gene are MDHEN and SYDVKM. The germline V and J ends were trimmed by 6 bases and 2 bases, with 25 bases remaining between them. The rearrangement links TRBV28 to TRBJ1-2, with a possible D match to TRBD1 (5 bases). This receptor was obtained from a young woman in good health and CMV-seronegative. Specimen: PBMCs. The CDR3 DNA follows: TGTGCCAGCAGCCCTTTGTCCGGCTCAGGGCGAATAAACTATGGCTACACCTTC. The encoded protein is CASSPLSGSGRINYGYTF.